This TCR beta chain was sequenced in a study of blood T cell repertoires in COVID-19. Background on the study: Sample material is recorded as cDNA or gDNA derived from T cells, B-cell-depleted T cells, or PBMCs.

Per the authors' pipeline: How many nucleated cells were present was estimated from reference gene primer amplification. Repertoires were generated with immunoSEQ multiplex PCR, while TCRdb's copy carries only in-frame clones and drops some. From that table come the V and J calls and clone size; the DNA was used to work out D and trimming. The sample consists of 100,000 to 150,000 clones, about 92% of them appearing once. Seattle patients were enrolled while actively infected and followed longitudinally. The germline V gene has CDR1 SQVTM and CDR2 ANQGSEA. This CDR3 has 13 amino acids. Losses at the gene ends were 6 bases for V and 0 bases for J; bases not matched to a gene: 3.

The source material was peripheral blood. The clonotype originates from a man aged 60 to 75 with COVID-19, enrolled during active disease. V usage is TRBV29-1 and J usage is TRBJ1-1, with 8 bases identical to TRBD1. CDR3 loop: CSVSGGLNTEAFF. The DNA of the CDR3 is TGCAGCGTATCAGGGGGCTTGAACACTGAAGCTTTCTTT.